This TCR beta chain is from a study of blood T cell repertoires in COVID-19. Authors' data handling: Reference gene primer amplification in the assay estimated nucleated cell counts. Here immunoSEQ multiplex PCR was the method, and the copy in TCRdb shows in-frame clones only, minus some. That table gives V, J and clone size, and the DNA gave D and trimming. The sample lists 150,000 to 200,000 clones, 65% to 90% occurring once. V was pared by 0 bases and J by 7 bases, with 5 bases of the junction left unmatched. This CDR3 is 16 amino acids long. Germline lookup yields CDR1 MGHRA and CDR2 YSYEKL. The chain links TRBV4-1 to TRBJ2-1; 11 bases align to TRBD2. The receptor's source is a human donor in a cohort sampled during active COVID-19. The sequencing sample was made of peripheral blood. Here the CDR3 reads CASSQDRASGRNEQFF. CDR3 sequence (DNA): TGCGCCAGCAGCCAAGATCGGGCTAGCGGGAGGAATGAGCAGTTCTTC.